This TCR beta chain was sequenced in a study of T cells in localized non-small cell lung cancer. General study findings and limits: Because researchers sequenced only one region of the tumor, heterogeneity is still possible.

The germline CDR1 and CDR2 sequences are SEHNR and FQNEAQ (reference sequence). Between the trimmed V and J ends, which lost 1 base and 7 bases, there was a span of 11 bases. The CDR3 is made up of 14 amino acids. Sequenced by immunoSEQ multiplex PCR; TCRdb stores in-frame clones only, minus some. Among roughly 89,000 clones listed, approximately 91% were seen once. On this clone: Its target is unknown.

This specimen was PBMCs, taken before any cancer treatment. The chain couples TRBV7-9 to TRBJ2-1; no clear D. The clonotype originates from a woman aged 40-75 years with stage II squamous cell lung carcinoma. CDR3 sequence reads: CASSLDLVKNEQFF. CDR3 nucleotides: TGTGCCAGCAGCTTAGACCTAGTTAAAAATGAGCAGTTCTTC.